The clone carrying this T cell receptor (beta chain) was seen more than once but under ten times. Original data processing: For nucleated cells, counts were estimated from reference gene primer amplification. Produced via immunoSEQ multiplex PCR; TCRdb's table is partial and in-frame only. D and trimming were read from the DNA, whereas the V and J calls and clone size are those reported in that table. The table records about 110,000 clones, roughly 79% of them present only once. The data originate from a study of blood T cell repertoires in COVID-19. Study-wide background: Material from acute and convalescent COVID-19 was sourced from the United States, Italy and Spain.

The sequenced material came from peripheral blood. This receptor was obtained from a woman aged 70-85 years with acute or convalescent COVID-19.

This CDR3 reads CASSVGQNNYGYTF. CDR3 nucleotides: TGTGCCAGTAGTGTTGGACAGAACAACTATGGCTACACCTTC. The J gene is TRBJ1-2, the V gene TRBV19, with a weak D call TRBD1 (6 bases). Germline CDR1 is LNHDA and CDR2 is SQIVND (reference sequence). The V end lost 5 bases, the J end lost 2 bases, and 12 bases lay between the germline ends. This CDR3 is 14 amino acids long.